The sequence of this T cell receptor (beta chain) was determined in a study of CD8 T cells in ankylosing spondylitis. V was cut by 4 bases and J by 7 bases, with 13 bases left in between. The CDR3 spans 14 residues. Germline CDR1 is SGHVS and CDR2 is FQNEAQ. This clonotype was seen ten or more times. Using its own MiXCR run on the 5' RACE reads, TCRdb lists one record per CDR3 protein. The sample consists of fewer than 350,000 distinct CDR3 sequences, about 9.9% of them appearing once. The sequence derives from a female donor with ankylosing spondylitis or in good health (not recorded which). The specimen was blood, either unsorted or a sorted T cell fraction (not recorded which). The chain recombines TRBV7-8 with TRBJ2-2; D is unresolved. CDR3 sequence: CASSSPTIGGELFF. The CDR3 nucleotides are TGTGCCAGCAGCTCCCCCACGATTGGCGGGGAGCTGTTTTTT.